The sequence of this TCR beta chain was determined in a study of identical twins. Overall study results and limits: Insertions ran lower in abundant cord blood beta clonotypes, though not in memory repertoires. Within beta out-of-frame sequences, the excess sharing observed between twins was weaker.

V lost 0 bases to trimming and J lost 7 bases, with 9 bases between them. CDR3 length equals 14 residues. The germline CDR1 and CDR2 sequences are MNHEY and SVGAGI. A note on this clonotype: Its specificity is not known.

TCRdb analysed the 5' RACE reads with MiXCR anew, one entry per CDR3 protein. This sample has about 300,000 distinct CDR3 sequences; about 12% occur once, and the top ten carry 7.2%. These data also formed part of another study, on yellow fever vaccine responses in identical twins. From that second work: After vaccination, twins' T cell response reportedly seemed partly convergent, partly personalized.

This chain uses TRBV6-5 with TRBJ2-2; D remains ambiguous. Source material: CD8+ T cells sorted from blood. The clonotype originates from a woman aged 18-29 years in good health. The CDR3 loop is CASSYSSWGGELFF. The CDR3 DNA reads TGTGCCAGCAGTTACTCAAGCTGGGGCGGGGAGCTGTTTTTT.